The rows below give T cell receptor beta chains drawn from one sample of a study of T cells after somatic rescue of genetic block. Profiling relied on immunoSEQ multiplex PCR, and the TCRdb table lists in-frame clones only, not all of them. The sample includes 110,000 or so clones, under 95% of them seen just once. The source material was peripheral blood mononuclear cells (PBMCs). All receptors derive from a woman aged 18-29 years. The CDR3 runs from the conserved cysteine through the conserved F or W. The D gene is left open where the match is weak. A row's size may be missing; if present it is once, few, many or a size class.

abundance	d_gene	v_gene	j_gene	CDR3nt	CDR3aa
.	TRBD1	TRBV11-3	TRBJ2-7	TGTGCCAGCAGCTTCACAGGGGTGGAGCAGTACTTC	CASSFTGVEQYF
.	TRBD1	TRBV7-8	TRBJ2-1	TGTGCCAGCAGCCCCCAGACAGGGCTTGCCTACAATGAGCAGTTCTTC	CASSPQTGLAYNEQFF
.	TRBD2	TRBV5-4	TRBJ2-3	TGTGCCAGCAGCTTATTAGCGGGGGGGCCGAGGGGGAGAACAGATACGCAGTATTTT	CASSLLAGGPRGRTDTQYF
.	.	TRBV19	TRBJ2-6	TGTGCCAGTAGTCCCCGGGACCTAGCCCCCTTTGGGGCCAACGTCCTGACTTTC	CASSPRDLAPFGANVLTF
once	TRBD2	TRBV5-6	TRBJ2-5	TGTGCCAGCAGCTTAATGGCGTCTCTAGCGGCTCAAGAGACCCAGTACTTC	CASSLMASLAAQETQYF
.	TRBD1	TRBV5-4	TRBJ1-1	TGTGCCAGCAGCCCTTGGACAGGGGGTACTGAAGCTTTCTTT	CASSPWTGGTEAFF
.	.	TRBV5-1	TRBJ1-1	TGCGCCAGCAGCTTCACCCACGGGACGGACATGAACACTGAAGCTTTCTTT	CASSFTHGTDMNTEAFF
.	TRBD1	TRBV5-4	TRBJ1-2	TGTGCCAGCAGCCCGGACAGGAACTATGGCTACACCTTC	CASSPDRNYGYTF
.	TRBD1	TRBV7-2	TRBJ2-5	TGTGCCAGCAGTCTCGGACAGGGGAAAGAGACCCAGTACTTC	CASSLGQGKETQYF
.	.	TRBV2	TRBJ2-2	TGTGCCAGCAGTTCTAGAATCTCCGGGGAGCTGTTTTTT	CASSSRISGELFF
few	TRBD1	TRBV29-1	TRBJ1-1	TGCAGCGCAGGGACAGTGAACACTGAAGCTTTCTTT	CSAGTVNTEAFF
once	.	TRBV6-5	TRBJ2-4	TGTGCCAGCAGGGGGACGGTAGCCAAAAACATTCAGTACTTC	CASRGTVAKNIQYF
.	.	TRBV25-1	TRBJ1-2	TGTGCCAGCAGTGAATACGGAGGGGATGGCTACACCTTC	CASSEYGGDGYTF
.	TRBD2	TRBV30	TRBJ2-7	TGTGCCTGGAGTCGGCCGGGACTAGACATCCACGAGCAGTACTTC	CAWSRPGLDIHEQYF
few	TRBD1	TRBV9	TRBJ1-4	TGTGCCAGCAGCGTGGGACAGACAAATGAAAAACTGTTTTTT	CASSVGQTNEKLFF
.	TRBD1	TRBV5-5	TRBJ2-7	TGTGCCAGCAGCTACCGGGACAGGGGTGACGAGCAGTACTTC	CASSYRDRGDEQYF
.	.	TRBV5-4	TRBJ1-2	TGTGCCAGCAGCTTCCCTGCAGGGATGGATGGCTACACCTTC	CASSFPAGMDGYTF
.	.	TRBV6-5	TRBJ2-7	TGTGCCAGCAAGGGTCGTGGGGGCGACGAGCAGTACTTC	CASKGRGGDEQYF
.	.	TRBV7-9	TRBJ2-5	TGTGCCAGCAGCCTGAGAGCTCAAGAGACCCAGTACTTC	CASSLRAQETQYF
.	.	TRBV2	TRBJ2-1	TGTGCCAGCAGTGTGGGGCTTTCCTCCTACAATGAGCAGTTCTTC	CASSVGLSSYNEQFF
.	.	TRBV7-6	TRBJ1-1	TGTGCCAGCAGCTTACTCACACCCGTGGCCACTGAAGCTTTCTTT	CASSLLTPVATEAFF
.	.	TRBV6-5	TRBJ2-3	TGTGCCAGCAGTTACCCCGGGGGCACAGATACGCAGTATTTT	CASSYPGGTDTQYF
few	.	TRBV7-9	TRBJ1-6	TGTGCCAGCAGCAGTGGGGTTTATAATTCACCCCTCCACTTT	CASSSGVYNSPLHF
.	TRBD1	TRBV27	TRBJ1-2	TGTGCCAGCAGTCCGACGGACAGGAACTATGGCTACACCTTC	CASSPTDRNYGYTF
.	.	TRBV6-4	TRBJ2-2	TGTGCCAGCAGTGCTCCTTACACCGGGGAGCTGTTTTTT	CASSAPYTGELFF
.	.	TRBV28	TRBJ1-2	TGTGCCAGCAGGCGACCGGGGGCGCCGGAAGGCTACACCTTC	CASRRPGAPEGYTF
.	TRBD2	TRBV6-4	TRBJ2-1	TGTGCCAGCAGCGTAGCGGGGGGGGACCACAATGAGCAGTTCTTC	CASSVAGGDHNEQFF
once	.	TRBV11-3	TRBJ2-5	TGTGCCAGCAGCCCAGGACAACAAGAGACCCAGTACTTC	CASSPGQQETQYF
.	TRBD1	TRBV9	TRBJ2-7	TGTGCCAGCAGCCCATACAGGGGTGAGCAGTACTTC	CASSPYRGEQYF
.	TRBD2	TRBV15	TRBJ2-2	TGTGCCACCAGCAGAGGCCTAGCGGGTAACACCGGGGAGCTGTTTTTT	CATSRGLAGNTGELFF
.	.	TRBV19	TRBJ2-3	TGTGCCAGTAGTAGGGGTTGGACAGATACGCAGTATTTT	CASSRGWTDTQYF
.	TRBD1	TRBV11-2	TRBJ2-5	TGTGCCAGCAGCTTTACAGGGGCACAAGAGACCCAGTACTTC	CASSFTGAQETQYF
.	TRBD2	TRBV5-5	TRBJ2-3	TGTGCCAGCAGACCCGCGGGGGGAGATACGCAGTATTTT	CASRPAGGDTQYF
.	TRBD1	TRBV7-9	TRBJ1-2	TGTGCCAGCAGCCCTATAAGAGGACAGGGGGCCTATGGCTACACCTTC	CASSPIRGQGAYGYTF
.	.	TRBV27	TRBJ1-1	TGTGCCAGCAGTTTTATGGGAAGGAACACTGAAGCTTTCTTT	CASSFMGRNTEAFF
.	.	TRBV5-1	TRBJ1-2	TGCGCCAGCAGCCCTGAGGGGCGGAACTATGGCTACACCTTC	CASSPEGRNYGYTF
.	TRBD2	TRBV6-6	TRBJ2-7	TGTGCCAGCAGTCCCCCGGGGGGCGAGCAGTACTTC	CASSPPGGEQYF
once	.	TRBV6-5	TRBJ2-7	TGTGCCAGCAGTTACACCAGGACCTACGAGCAGTACTTC	CASSYTRTYEQYF
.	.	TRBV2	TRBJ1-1	TGTGCCAGCAGTGGGGACGGATTCATGAACACTGAAGCTTTCTTT	CASSGDGFMNTEAFF
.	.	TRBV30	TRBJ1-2	TGTGCCTGGAGGGACAGTTCTCATGGCTACACCTTC	CAWRDSSHGYTF
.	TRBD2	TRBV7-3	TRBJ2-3	TGTGCCAGCAGCTTGAGCGGGGGAACAGATACGCAGTATTTT	CASSLSGGTDTQYF